This TCR beta chain originates from a study of radiotherapy plus CTLA-4 blockade in lung cancer. For the study at large: Objective responses arose in approximately 19% of patients, and approximately 31% experienced disease control.

The CDR3 loop spans 15 amino acids. Germline CDR1 and CDR2: LNHNV and YYDKDF (reference sequence). Trimming took 1 base from V and 4 from J; bases not matched to a gene: 4. General study results and limits: Expansion of tumor-derived TCR clones was observed in blood after radiotherapy plus ipilimumab. Increased serum interferon-beta after radiation also reportedly predicted response strongly.

The method was immunoSEQ multiplex PCR; TCRdb's version includes in-frame clones alone and lacks a portion of them. The repertoire has some 110,000 clones, roughly 86% of them found once; the top ten carry roughly 3.5%. Patients with chemo-refractory metastatic non-small-cell lung cancer received focal radiation plus CTLA-4 blockade with ipilimumab. Comments on this clone: Antigen specificity is unknown.

The sequencing used peripheral blood, collected from a patient treated with radiotherapy plus ipilimumab. The chain employs TRBV15 and TRBJ2-1, with 7 positions matching TRBD2. The sequence derives from a human donor with non-small cell lung cancer that progressed on radiotherapy plus ipilimumab. Some clones in this sample may be carry-over from other donors' samples. The CDR3 bases are TGTGCCACCAGCAGAGTTGGGGGGGTGTACAATGAGCAGTTCTTC. Its protein is CATSRVGGVYNEQFF.